The following is a T cell receptor beta chain sequence with its context. This entry comes from a study of technical replicates of blood from a few donors. Assay: immunoSEQ multiplex PCR; the TCRdb copy retains only in-frame clones and omits some. The table lists tens of thousands of clones, 85% to 95% of them singletons. J gave up 4 bases and V 8 bases, and 6 bases lay outside the gene matches. The germline V gene encodes CDR1 MNHEY and CDR2 SVGAGI. This CDR3 is built from 13 residues. The clonotype was recovered from a human donor in good health. Source material: T cells isolated from PBMCs. V gene TRBV6-5 combines with J gene TRBJ1-2, with TRBD1 matching 8 bases. The CDR3 nucleotides are TGTGCCAGCGGCCGGGACAGGTCCTATGGCTACACCTTC. Translating it yields CASGRDRSYGYTF.